This note documents a single T cell receptor (beta chain) sequence. This record belongs to a study of T cell repertoires in cytomegalovirus infection. Study details: CMV infection together with matching HLA type was indicated by public TCR beta signatures.

The V end lost 2 bases, the J end lost 6 bases, and 13 bases lay between the germline ends. The germline gives CDR1 MNHEY, CDR2 SVGAGI. CDR3 length: 14 amino acids. TCRdb passed the reads through MiXCR, listing each CDR3 protein once. The sample lists under 250,000 distinct CDR3 sequences, 9% to 15% seen once, with around 1.6% in the top ten. This sequence was found in a human donor in good health (CMV status not recorded). Some clones in this sample may be carry-over from other donors' samples. Sequenced material: PBMCs. The chain has TRBV6-5 and TRBJ1-1; D not certain. The CDR3 is CASSYNRERPEAFF. Here the CDR3 DNA reads TGTGCCAGCAGTTACAATAGGGAAAGGCCTGAAGCTTTCTTT.